The 16 T cell receptor beta chains given below trace back to one sample, sequenced in a study of immune evolution from preneoplasia to lung adenocarcinoma. Libraries were prepared by immunoSEQ multiplex PCR; TCRdb keeps only in-frame clonotypes and omits some of them. The sample includes around 7,200 clones, 75% to 85% of them seen just once. The sequenced sample was FFPE minimally invasive lung adenocarcinoma tissue. The receptor set was obtained from a person aged 70 to 85 with lung adenocarcinoma.

The V gene is TRBV12-5, the J gene TRBJ2-1; D remains unclear. CDR1 is LGHNT and CDR2 is FRNRAP in the germline V gene. The V end lost 0 bases, the J end lost 7 bases, and 4 bases lay between the germline ends. The CDR3 contains 12 residues. CDR3 sequence (DNA): TGTGCTAGTGGTTTGGTTGGAAATGAGCAGTTCTTC. The encoded protein is CASGLVGNEQFF.

The rearrangement links TRBV30 to TRBJ1-4; possible D gene TRBD1, 5 bases. V was clipped by 2 bases and J by 0 bases, with 7 bases between them. This CDR3 contains 14 residues. Germline-derived CDR1 and CDR2 are GTSNPN and SVGIG (reference sequence). CDR3 in DNA: TGTGCCTGGAGTAGGGGCGCAACTAATGAAAAACTGTTTTTT. Its translation: CAWSRGATNEKLFF.

This clone was observed a few times. V usage is TRBV2 and J usage is TRBJ1-5; the D gene is possibly TRBD1 (5 bases). CDR3 length: 13 residues. V was shortened by 8 bases and J by 7 bases, with 15 bases between the two germline ends. CDR1 and CDR2 (germline): SNHLY, FYNNEI. Here the CDR3 reads CASGMSREQPQHF. The CDR3 region has the DNA TGTGCCAGCGGTATGTCCAGGGAACAGCCCCAGCATTTT.

V usage is TRBV7-9 and J usage is TRBJ2-5; TRBD2 matches 13 bases. V shed 6 bases, J shed 1 base, and the junction held 5 bases outside the gene matches. This CDR3 has 16 amino acids. Germline V gene sequence: CDR1 SEHNR, CDR2 FQNEAQ (reference sequence). The CDR3 region has the DNA TGTGCCAGCAGAGGACTAGCGGGGGCCCTCCAAGAGACCCAGTACTTC. Protein product: CASRGLAGALQETQYF.

This chain links TRBV6-5 with TRBJ1-2; unclear D gene. V lost 5 bases, J lost 5 bases, and 9 bases lay in between. CDR3 size: 12 residues. Germline lookup yields CDR1 MNHEY and CDR2 SVGAGI. The CDR3 DNA sequence: TGTGCCAGCAGTCCCAAAGGTTATGGCTACACCTTC. Translating gives CASSPKGYGYTF.

This clone has just one count. The chain has TRBV4-1 and TRBJ2-5; 14 nucleotides align to TRBD2. V shed 4 bases, J shed 5 bases, and the junction held 3 bases outside the gene matches. The CDR3 is made up of 15 amino acids. The germline CDR1 and CDR2 sequences are MGHRA and YSYEKL. The CDR3 is CASSRWTSGGETQYF. The CDR3 DNA sequence: TGCGCCAGCAGCCGCTGGACTAGCGGGGGGGAGACCCAGTACTTC.

The V gene is TRBV6-1, the J gene TRBJ1-2, with TRBD1 as a possible D gene (6 bases). Trimming removed 2 bases at V and 4 bases at J, with 14 bases between. Germline V gives CDR1 MNHNS, CDR2 SASEGT. The CDR3 loop spans 15 amino acids. The CDR3: CASSENRGPSYGYTF. The CDR3 bases are TGTGCCAGCAGTGAAAATCGGGGGCCCTCCTATGGCTACACCTTC.

This clone showed up just once. The rearrangement links TRBV4-1 to TRBJ1-2; D is possibly TRBD1 (6 bases). V was trimmed by 0 bases and J by 3 bases, leaving 14 bases between them. Germline loops: CDR1 MGHRA, CDR2 YSYEKL. This CDR3 spans 16 amino acids. CDR3 nucleotides: TGCGCCAGCAGCCAAGATTGGGGGGCGAAGTACTATGGCTACACCTTC. It translates to CASSQDWGAKYYGYTF.

The chain recombines TRBV28 with TRBJ1-1; TRBD1 agrees at 7 bases. This CDR3 region has 13 residues. V shed 6 bases and J 3 bases; nucleotides not matched to a gene: 4. The V gene's germline CDR1 is MDHEN and CDR2 SYDVKM. The CDR3 loop reads CASSPGGYTEAFF. CDR3 in DNA: TGTGCCAGCAGCCCAGGGGGATACACTGAAGCTTTCTTT. Complete variable domain (other parts from reference TRBV28 and TRBJ1-1): DVKVTQSSRYLVKRTGEKVFLECVQDMDHENMFWYRQDPGLGLRLIYFSYDVKMKEKGDIPEGYSVSREKKERFSLILESASTNQTSMYLCASSPGGYTEAFFGQGTRLTVV.

In its sample, this clone was seen a few times. The genes are TRBV30 and TRBJ1-1; D is ambiguous. The CDR3 extends over 15 amino acids. The ends were cut back, 0 bases at V and 6 bases at J, with 17 bases in the middle. Germline V gene lookup returns CDR1 GTSNPN and CDR2 SVGIG (reference sequence). CDR3 residues: CAWSVPHRLGAEAFF. The CDR3 DNA sequence: TGTGCCTGGAGTGTACCCCACCGCCTGGGAGCTGAAGCTTTCTTT.

V usage is TRBV2 and J usage is TRBJ2-5; 7 nucleotides agree with TRBD1. CDR1 and CDR2 from the germline V gene are SNHLY and FYNNEI. There are 15 residues in the CDR3. V lost 2 bases, J lost 5 bases, and 8 bases stayed unmatched. CDR3 sequence (DNA): TGTGCCAGCAGTGAAAGGGGGCGAACGGCGGAGACCCAGTACTTC. The encoded protein is CASSERGRTAETQYF.

This chain uses TRBV25-1 with TRBJ1-6; D unresolved. Between the trimmed V and J ends, which lost 3 bases and 5 bases, there was a span of 5 bases. Germline V lookup: CDR1 MGHDK, CDR2 SYGVNS. This CDR3 spans 13 amino acids. The CDR3 loop reads CASSDRNNSPLHF. In DNA, the CDR3 is TGTGCCAGCAGTGACAGGAATAATTCACCCCTCCACTTT.

The chain's CDR3 is CASSQSRHQPQHF. The CDR3 DNA reads TGCGCCAGCAGCCAGAGTAGGCATCAGCCCCAGCATTTT. The gene calls are TRBV4-1 and TRBJ1-5; no reliable D call. Trimming stripped 3 bases from V and 5 bases from J, with 8 bases between. Germline assignment: CDR1 MGHRA and CDR2 YSYEKL. The CDR3 length is 13 residues.

CDR3 bases: TGTGCCAGCAGTCTCGCAAGAACGCAGTATTTT. It translates to CASSLARTQYF. The rearrangement joins TRBV28 to TRBJ2-3; D ambiguous. Germline-derived CDR1 and CDR2 are MDHEN and SYDVKM. There are 11 residues in the CDR3. V gave up 5 bases and J gave up 9 bases, with 9 bases separating them.

CDR3: CASSILAGGQDTQYF. Written as DNA, the CDR3 is TGTGCCAGCAGTATTCTCGCGGGGGGGCAAGATACGCAGTATTTT. This chain links TRBV28 with TRBJ2-3; 9 positions agree with TRBD2. Losses at the gene ends were 5 bases for V and 5 bases for J; bases not matched to a gene: 8. The CDR3 sequence is 15 residues long. The V gene's germline CDR1 is MDHEN and CDR2 SYDVKM.

This clone was seen only once. This chain links TRBV28 with TRBJ2-2; the D call may be TRBD1 or TRBD2 (6 bases each). Germline CDR1 and CDR2: MDHEN and SYDVKM. This CDR3 contains 15 residues. Deletions cut 3 bases from V and 4 bases from J, with 12 bases between. DNA for the CDR3: TGTGCCAGCAGTTTGGCGGGGACAACCACCGGGGAGCTGTTTTTT. This sequence encodes CASSLAGTTTGELFF.